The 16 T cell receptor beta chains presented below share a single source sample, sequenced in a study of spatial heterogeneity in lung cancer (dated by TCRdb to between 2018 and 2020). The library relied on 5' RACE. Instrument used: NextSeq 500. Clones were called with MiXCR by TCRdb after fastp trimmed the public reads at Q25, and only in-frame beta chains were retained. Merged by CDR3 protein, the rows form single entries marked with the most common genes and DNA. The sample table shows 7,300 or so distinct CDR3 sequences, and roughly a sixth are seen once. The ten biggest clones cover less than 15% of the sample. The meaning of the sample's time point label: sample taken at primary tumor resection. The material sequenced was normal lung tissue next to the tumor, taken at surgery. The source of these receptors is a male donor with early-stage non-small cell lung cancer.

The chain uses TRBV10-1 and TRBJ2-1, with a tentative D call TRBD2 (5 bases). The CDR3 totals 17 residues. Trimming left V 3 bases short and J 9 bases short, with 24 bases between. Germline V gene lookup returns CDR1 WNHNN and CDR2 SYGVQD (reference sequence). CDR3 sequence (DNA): TGCGCCAGCAGTGATGACCCAACTAGTTTTAGCGTCGGTGAGCAGTTCTTC. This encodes CASSDDPTSFSVGEQFF.

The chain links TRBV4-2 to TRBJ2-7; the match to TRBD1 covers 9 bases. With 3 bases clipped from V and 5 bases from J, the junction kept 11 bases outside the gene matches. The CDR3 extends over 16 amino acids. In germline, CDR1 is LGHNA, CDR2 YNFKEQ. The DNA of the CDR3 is TGTGCCAGCAGCCAGGGTACTACAGGGGGCATCGACGAGCAGTACTTC. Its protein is CASSQGTTGGIDEQYF.

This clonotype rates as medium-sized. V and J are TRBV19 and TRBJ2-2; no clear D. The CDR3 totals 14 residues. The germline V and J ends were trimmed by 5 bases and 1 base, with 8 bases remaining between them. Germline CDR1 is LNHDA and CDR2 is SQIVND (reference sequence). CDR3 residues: CASSYWQNTGELFF. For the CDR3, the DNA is TGTGCCAGTAGTTATTGGCAGAACACCGGGGAGCTGTTTTTT.

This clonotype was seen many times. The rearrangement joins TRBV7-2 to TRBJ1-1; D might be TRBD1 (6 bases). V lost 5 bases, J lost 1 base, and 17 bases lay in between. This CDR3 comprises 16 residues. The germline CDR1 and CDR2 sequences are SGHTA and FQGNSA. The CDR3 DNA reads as TGTGCCAGCAGCCCCCGGGGGGGGGCGGCGAACACTGAAGCTTTCTTT. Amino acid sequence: CASSPRGGAANTEAFF.

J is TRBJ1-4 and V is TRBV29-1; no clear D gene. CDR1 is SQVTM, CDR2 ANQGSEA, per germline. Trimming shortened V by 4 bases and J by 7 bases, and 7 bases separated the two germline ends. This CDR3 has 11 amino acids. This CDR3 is CSVGWGEKLFF. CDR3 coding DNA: TGCAGCGTTGGTTGGGGTGAAAAACTGTTTTTT.

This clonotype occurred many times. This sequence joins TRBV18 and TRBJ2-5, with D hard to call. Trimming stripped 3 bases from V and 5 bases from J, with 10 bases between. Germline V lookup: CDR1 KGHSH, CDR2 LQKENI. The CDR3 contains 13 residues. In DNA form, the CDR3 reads TGTGCCAGCTCACCGAACACGGAGGAGACCCAGTACTTC. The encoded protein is CASSPNTEETQYF.

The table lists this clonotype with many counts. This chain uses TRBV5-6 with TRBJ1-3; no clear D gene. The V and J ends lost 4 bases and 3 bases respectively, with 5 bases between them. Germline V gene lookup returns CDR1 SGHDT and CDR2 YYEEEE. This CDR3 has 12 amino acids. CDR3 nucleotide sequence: TGTGCCAGCAGCGTGGATGGAAACACCATATATTTT. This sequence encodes CASSVDGNTIYF. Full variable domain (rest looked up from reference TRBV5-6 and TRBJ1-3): DAGVTQSPTHLIKTRGQQVTLRCSPKSGHDTVSWYQQALGQGPQFIFQYYEEEERQRGNFPDRFSGHQFPNYSSELNVNALLLGDSALYLCASSVDGNTIYFGEGSWLTVV.

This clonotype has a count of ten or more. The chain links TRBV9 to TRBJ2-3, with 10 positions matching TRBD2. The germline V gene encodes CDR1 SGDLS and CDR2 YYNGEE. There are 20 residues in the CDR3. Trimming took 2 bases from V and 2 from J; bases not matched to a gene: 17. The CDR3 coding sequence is TGTGCCAGCAGCGTCAAATCTGGACTAGCGGCCCCGTCTACCACAGATACGCAGTATTTT. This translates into CASSVKSGLAAPSTTDTQYF.

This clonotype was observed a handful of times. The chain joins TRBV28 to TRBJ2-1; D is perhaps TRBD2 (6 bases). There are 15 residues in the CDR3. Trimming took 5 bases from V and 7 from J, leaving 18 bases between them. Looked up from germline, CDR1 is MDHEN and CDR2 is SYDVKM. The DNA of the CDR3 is TGTGCCAGCAGTCCCAGGTCTGGGCGGGATAATGAGCAGTTCTTC. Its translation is CASSPRSGRDNEQFF.

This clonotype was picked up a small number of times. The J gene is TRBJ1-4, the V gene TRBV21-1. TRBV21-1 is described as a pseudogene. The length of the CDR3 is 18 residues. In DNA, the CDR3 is TGTGCCAGCAGCCGTGCCCTCTGGGGATCGCTTTCTTATGAAAAACTGTTTTTT. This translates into CASSRALWGSLSYEKLFF.

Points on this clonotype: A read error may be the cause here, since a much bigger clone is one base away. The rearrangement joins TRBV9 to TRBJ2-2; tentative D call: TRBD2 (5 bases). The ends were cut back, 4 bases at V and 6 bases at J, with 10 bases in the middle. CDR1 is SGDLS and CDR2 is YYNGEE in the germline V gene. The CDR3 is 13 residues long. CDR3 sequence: CASSTRDAGELFF. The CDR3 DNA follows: TGTGCCAGCAGCACCCGGGATGCCGGGGAGCTGTTTTTT.

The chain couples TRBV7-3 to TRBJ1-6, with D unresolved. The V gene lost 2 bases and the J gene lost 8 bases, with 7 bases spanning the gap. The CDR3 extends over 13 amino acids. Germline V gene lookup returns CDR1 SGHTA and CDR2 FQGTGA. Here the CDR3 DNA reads TGTGCCAGCAGCTTAGGGGAATATTCACCCCTCCACTTT. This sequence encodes CASSLGEYSPLHF.

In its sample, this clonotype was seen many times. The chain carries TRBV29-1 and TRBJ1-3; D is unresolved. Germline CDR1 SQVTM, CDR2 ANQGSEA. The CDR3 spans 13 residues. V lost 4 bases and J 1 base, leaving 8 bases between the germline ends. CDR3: CSVVPGSGNTIYF. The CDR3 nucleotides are TGCAGCGTTGTCCCGGGATCTGGAAACACCATATATTTT.

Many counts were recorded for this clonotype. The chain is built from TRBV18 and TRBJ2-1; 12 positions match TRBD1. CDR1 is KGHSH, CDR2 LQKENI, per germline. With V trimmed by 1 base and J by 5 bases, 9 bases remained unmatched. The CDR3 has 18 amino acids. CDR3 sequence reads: CASSPREKGTGGHNEQFF. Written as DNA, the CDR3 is TGTGCCAGCTCACCACGCGAAAAAGGGACAGGGGGCCACAATGAGCAGTTCTTC. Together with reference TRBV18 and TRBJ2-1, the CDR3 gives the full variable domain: NAGVMQNPRHLVRRRGQEARLRCSPMKGHSHVYWYRQLPEEGLKFMVYLQKENIIDESGMPKERFSAEFPKEGPSILRIQQVVRGDSAAYFCASSPREKGTGGHNEQFFGPGTRLTVL.

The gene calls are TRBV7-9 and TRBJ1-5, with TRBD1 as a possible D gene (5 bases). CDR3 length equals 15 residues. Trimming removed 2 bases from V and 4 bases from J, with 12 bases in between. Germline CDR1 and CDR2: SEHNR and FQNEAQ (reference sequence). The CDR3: CASSLSSTENQPQHF. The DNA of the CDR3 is TGTGCCAGCAGCTTAAGCTCGACAGAGAATCAGCCCCAGCATTTT.

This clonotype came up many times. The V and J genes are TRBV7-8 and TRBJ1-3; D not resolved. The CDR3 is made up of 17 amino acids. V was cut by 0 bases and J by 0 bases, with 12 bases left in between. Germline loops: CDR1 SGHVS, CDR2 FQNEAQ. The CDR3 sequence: CASSLASGRYSGNTIYF. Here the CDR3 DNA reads TGTGCCAGCAGCTTAGCGTCCGGGAGGTACTCTGGAAACACCATATATTTT.